The rows below give T cell receptor beta chains drawn from one sample of a study of lymphopenia after photon versus proton radiotherapy. The repertoire was sequenced with immunoSEQ multiplex PCR; TCRdb's copy has only in-frame clones and lacks some. Seen here are about 35,000 clones, 90% to 95% observed once, and the top ten hold 13% to 15%. Sequenced material: peripheral blood, taken from a patient treated with photon-based radiotherapy. The receptors stem from a man aged 55 to 70 with cholangiocarcinoma. Both conserved end residues are trimmed from each CDR3.

>TRBJ2-5|TRBV5-4
ASSLEGLAETQY
>TRBJ2-5|TRBV7-2
ASSEQTGVETQY
>TRBJ1-5|TRBV5-8
ASSSTGAWQPQH
>TRBJ1-1|TRBV7-8
ASSLGWSGEMNTEAF
>TRBJ2-7|TRBV2
ASSEQREVVYEQY
>TRBJ1-3|TRBV5-6
ASRTLGSSGNTIY
>TRBJ2-7|TRBV28
ASSFRSSGSNEQY
>TRBJ2-7|TRBV18
ASSPSGGLMHEQY
>TRBJ2-7|TRBV19
ASSISAGGRHEQY
>TRBJ2-7|TRBV5-1
ASSTPGSSSEQY
>TRBJ2-7|TRBV14
ASSQGPTYEQY
>TRBJ2-1|TRBV27
ASSLQYNEQF
>TRBJ1-2|TRBV2
ASMRQGYGYT
>TRBJ2-5|TRBV7-2
ASSPDRAKETQY
>TRBJ2-3|TRBV11-1
ASSESTDTQY
>TRBJ2-7|TRBV6-5
ASSYSRRNYEQY
>TRBJ1-6|TRBV5-6
ASSLYAGSPLH
>TRBJ2-5|TRBV5-1
ASAPGGPYETQY
>TRBJ1-1|TRBV11-2
ASSWTVNTEAF
>TRBJ2-1|TRBV27
ASSTPSPGLAGVKYNEQF
>TRBJ2-3|TRBV25-1
ASSELRGFDTQY
>TRBJ2-3|TRBV5-1
ASSPTRNADTDTQY
>TRBJ1-5|TRBV9
ASSFTGGSDQPQH
>TRBJ1-1|TRBV18
ASSLQKPRAGTEAF
>TRBJ1-5|TRBV6-5
ASSYNRGTQPQH
>TRBJ1-5|TRBV28
ASTSSLNQPQH
>TRBJ1-5|TRBV2
ASSASETNNQPQH
>TRBJ1-4|TRBV28
ASSLQGANEKLF
>TRBJ2-3|TRBV10-3
AISEWTSGRGTDTQY
>TRBJ2-2|TRBV4-1
ASSQGAHANTGELF
>TRBJ1-1|TRBV11-2
ASSPPRDRVEAF
>TRBJ2-7|TRBV10-3
AIASGAFSYEQY